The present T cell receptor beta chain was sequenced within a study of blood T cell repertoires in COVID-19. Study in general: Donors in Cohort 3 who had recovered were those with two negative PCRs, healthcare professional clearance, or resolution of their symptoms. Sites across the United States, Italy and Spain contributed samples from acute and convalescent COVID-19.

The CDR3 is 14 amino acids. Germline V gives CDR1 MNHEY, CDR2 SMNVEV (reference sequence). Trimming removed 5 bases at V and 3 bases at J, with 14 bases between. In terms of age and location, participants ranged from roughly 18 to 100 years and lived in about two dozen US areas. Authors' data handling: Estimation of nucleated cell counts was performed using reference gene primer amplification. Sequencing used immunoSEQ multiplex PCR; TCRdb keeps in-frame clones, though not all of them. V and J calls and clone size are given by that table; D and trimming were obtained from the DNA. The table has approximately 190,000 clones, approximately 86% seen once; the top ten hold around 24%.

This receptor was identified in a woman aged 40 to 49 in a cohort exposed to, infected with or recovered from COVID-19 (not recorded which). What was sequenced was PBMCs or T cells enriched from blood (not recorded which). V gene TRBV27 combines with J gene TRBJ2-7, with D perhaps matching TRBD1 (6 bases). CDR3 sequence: CASSPRAGVYEQYF. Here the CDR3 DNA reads TGTGCCAGCAGTCCACGAGCAGGGGTCTACGAGCAGTACTTC.